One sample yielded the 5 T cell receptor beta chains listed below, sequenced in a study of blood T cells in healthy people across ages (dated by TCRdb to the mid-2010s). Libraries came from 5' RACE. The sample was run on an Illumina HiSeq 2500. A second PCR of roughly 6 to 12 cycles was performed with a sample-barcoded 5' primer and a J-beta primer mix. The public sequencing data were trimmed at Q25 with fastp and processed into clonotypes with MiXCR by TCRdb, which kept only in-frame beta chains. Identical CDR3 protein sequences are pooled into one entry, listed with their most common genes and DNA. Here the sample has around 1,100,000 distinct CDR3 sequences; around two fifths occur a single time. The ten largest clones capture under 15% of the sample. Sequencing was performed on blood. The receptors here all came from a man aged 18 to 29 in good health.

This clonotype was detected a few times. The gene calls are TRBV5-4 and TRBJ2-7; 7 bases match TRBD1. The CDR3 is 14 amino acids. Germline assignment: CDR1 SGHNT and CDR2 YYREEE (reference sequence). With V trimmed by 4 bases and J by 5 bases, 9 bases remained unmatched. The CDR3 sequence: CASSPETGVDEQYF. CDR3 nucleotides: TGTGCCAGCAGCCCAGAAACAGGGGTGGACGAGCAGTACTTC.

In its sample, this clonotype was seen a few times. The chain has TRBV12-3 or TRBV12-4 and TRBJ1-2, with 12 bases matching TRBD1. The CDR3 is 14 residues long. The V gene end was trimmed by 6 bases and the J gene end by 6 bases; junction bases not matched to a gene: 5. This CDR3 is CASSPGQGANGYTF. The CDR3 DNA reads TGTGCCAGCAGCCCGGGACAGGGGGCAAATGGCTACACCTTC.

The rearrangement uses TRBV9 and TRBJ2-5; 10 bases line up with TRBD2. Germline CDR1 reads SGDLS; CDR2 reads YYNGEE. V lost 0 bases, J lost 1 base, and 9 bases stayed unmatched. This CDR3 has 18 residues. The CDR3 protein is CASSVATTSSGGQETQYF. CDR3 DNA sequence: TGTGCCAGCAGCGTAGCTACGACGTCTAGCGGGGGCCAAGAGACCCAGTACTTC.

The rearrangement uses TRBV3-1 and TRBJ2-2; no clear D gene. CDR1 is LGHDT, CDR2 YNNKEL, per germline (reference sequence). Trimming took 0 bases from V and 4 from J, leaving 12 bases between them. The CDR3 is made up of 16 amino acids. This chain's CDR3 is CASSQDPTYRTGELFF. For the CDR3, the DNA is TGTGCCAGCAGCCAAGATCCCACTTATCGCACCGGGGAGCTGTTTTTT. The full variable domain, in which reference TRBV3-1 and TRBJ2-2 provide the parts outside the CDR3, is DTAVSQTPKYLVTQMGNDKSIKCEQNLGHDTMYWYKQDSKKFLKIMFSYNNKELIINETVPNRFSPKSPDKAHLNLHINSLELGDSAVYFCASSQDPTYRTGELFFGEGSRLTVL.

The DNA of the CDR3 is TGCAGCGTTGACCAGACTTGGGCCCTCTCCCCTAATGTGTCAGGCCGGGGCTACACCTTC. Protein sequence: CSVDQTWALSPNVSGRGYTF. The chain uses TRBV29-1 and TRBJ1-2, with D hard to call. CDR1 and CDR2 from the germline V gene are SQVTM and ANQGSEA. V lost 3 bases to trimming and J lost 8 bases, with 37 bases between them. The CDR3 runs 20 residues.